The 11 T cell receptor beta chains below were found in one sample sequenced in a study. TCRdb passed the RT-PCR reads through MiXCR, listing each CDR3 protein once. The sample contains 550,000 to 750,000 distinct CDR3 sequences, more than 13% of which appear only once. The specimen sequenced was memory CD4+ T cells from blood. These receptors all stem from a female donor in good health, serving as a healthy control.

The chain carries TRBV20-1 and TRBJ1-1; D is unresolved. The CDR3 extends over 13 amino acids. V was shortened by 6 bases and J by 1 base, with 12 bases between the two germline ends. Germline CDR1 DFQATT, CDR2 SNEGSKA (reference sequence). CDR3 bases: TGCAGTGCCCACCGAGGAGCGAACACTGAAGCTTTCTTT. Protein sequence: CSAHRGANTEAFF.

This clonotype was seen repeatedly, ten times or more. The chain uses TRBV20-1 and TRBJ2-4; D is possibly TRBD2 (5 bases). The CDR3 runs to 13 residues. Germline CDR1 and CDR2: DFQATT and SNEGSKA (reference sequence). V gave up 3 bases and J gave up 0 bases, with 6 bases separating them. CDR3 nucleotides: TGCAGTGCTAGGGACTTAGCCAAAAACATTCAGTACTTC. This encodes CSARDLAKNIQYF.

This clonotype occurred a few times. The rearrangement joins TRBV20-1 to TRBJ1-5; 8 nucleotides align to TRBD1. Germline V lookup: CDR1 DFQATT, CDR2 SNEGSKA (reference sequence). Trimming at V came to 1 base and at J to 3 bases, leaving 14 bases not matched to a gene. The CDR3 has 18 residues. The CDR3 DNA reads as TGCAGTGCTAGAGCTGGGTCAGGGGGCTTAGGGAACAATCAGCCCCAGCATTTT. This codes for CSARAGSGGLGNNQPQHF.

The chain employs TRBV5-1 and TRBJ2-2, with 12 positions matching TRBD2. This CDR3 has 17 residues. The germline V gene has CDR1 SGHRS and CDR2 YFSETQ. The trim removed 4 bases at V and 5 bases at J, leaving 9 bases unmatched. The CDR3 is CASSLQLGLAGTGELFF. CDR3 nucleotide sequence: TGCGCCAGCAGCCTGCAGCTAGGACTAGCGGGAACCGGGGAGCTGTTTTTT.

The chain combines TRBV5-5 with TRBJ1-1, with D unclear. V shed 4 bases and J shed 1 base, with 8 bases lying between them. The CDR3 sequence is 13 residues long. Germline-derived CDR1 and CDR2 are SGHKS and YYEKEE (reference sequence). CDR3 bases: TGTGCCAGCAGCGCCTACAAGAACACTGAAGCTTTCTTT. Protein product: CASSAYKNTEAFF. The full variable domain, completed using reference TRBV5-5 and TRBJ1-1, is DAGVTQSPTHLIKTRGQQVTLRCSPISGHKSVSWYQQVLGQGPQFIFQYYEKEERGRGNFPDRFSARQFPNYSSELNVNALLLGDSALYLCASSAYKNTEAFFGQGTRLTVV.

The chain links TRBV7-2 to TRBJ2-7; possible D gene TRBD1, 6 bases. The germline V and J ends were trimmed by 1 base and 0 bases, with 10 bases remaining between them. CDR1 is SGHTA and CDR2 is FQGNSA in the germline V gene. The CDR3 covers 15 residues. The CDR3: CASSLGRGPSYEQYF. CDR3 bases: TGTGCCAGCAGCTTAGGCAGGGGTCCCTCCTACGAGCAGTACTTC.

This clonotype was detected only once. This chain joins TRBV2 and TRBJ1-1; D unresolved. CDR3 length: 14 amino acids. V lost 4 bases, J lost 1 base, and 10 bases lay in between. CDR1 and CDR2 (germline): SNHLY, FYNNEI. For the CDR3, the DNA is TGTGCCAGCAGTGCCCGGCGGCAGAACACTGAAGCTTTCTTT. It yields the protein CASSARRQNTEAFF.

The chain has TRBV18 and TRBJ2-7, with a possible D match to TRBD2 (5 bases). The V gene's germline CDR1 is KGHSH and CDR2 LQKENI. This CDR3 region has 14 residues. Trimming pared 3 bases from V and 5 bases from J, leaving 14 bases between. The DNA of the CDR3 is TGTGCCAGCTCACCCAAACTAGTCGCAAACGAGCAGTACTTC. This gives the protein CASSPKLVANEQYF.

This clonotype has just a few counts. The chain recombines TRBV4-3 with TRBJ2-1; 10 nucleotides align to TRBD1. Germline CDR1 is LGHNA and CDR2 is YSLEER. The CDR3 totals 17 residues. With V trimmed by 4 bases and J by 5 bases, 11 bases remained unmatched. Here the CDR3 DNA reads TGCGCCAGCAGCCGAGCGGATAGACAGGGGGCCCACAATGAGCAGTTCTTC. This codes for CASSRADRQGAHNEQFF.

The rearrangement links TRBV7-2 to TRBJ2-3; 12 nucleotides agree with TRBD2. CDR1 and CDR2 from the germline V gene are SGHTA and FQGNSA. V shed 6 bases, J shed 4 bases, and the junction held 14 bases outside the gene matches. The CDR3 consists of 18 residues. The CDR3 nucleotides read TGTGCCAGCAGGGATCAGGGGGCCACTAGCGGGGGGTCAGATACGCAGTATTTT. This gives the protein CASRDQGATSGGSDTQYF.

As for this clonotype: This may stem from a read error, because a much larger clone lies one nucleotide away. The chain has TRBV12-3 or TRBV12-4 and TRBJ2-2; D is undetermined. The CDR3 spans 15 residues. Here the CDR3 DNA reads TGTACCAGCACCCCAAATGGGCGGAACACCGGGGAGCTGTTTTTT. It translates to CTSTPNGRNTGELFF.